These T cell receptor beta chains were read from a single sample in a study of T cells in Graves' hyperthyroidism and ophthalmopathy. One entry per CDR3 protein, called by TCRdb with MiXCR from the multiplex PCR reads. Counted here are about 300,000 distinct CDR3 sequences, about 14% occurring once; the ten biggest clones make up 6% to 8%. The sequenced sample was blood. These receptors were collected from a woman in her twenties or thirties with Graves' hyperthyroidism that later progressed to Graves' ophthalmopathy. Both conserved end residues are part of each CDR3. A D gene is named only where the DNA matches it firmly. Only some rows state a clone size, as once, few, many or a class for expanded clones.

J | D | size | V | DNA | CDR3
TRBJ2-1 | NA | few | TRBV6-1 | TGTGCCAGCAGGAAGACCCCCAATGAGCAGTTCTTC | CASRKTPNEQFF
TRBJ1-5 | NA | NA | TRBV12-3/TRBV12-4 | TGTGCCGGCAGTTTAGGCAGCAATCAGCCCCAGCATTTT | CAGSLGSNQPQHF
TRBJ2-7 | TRBD2 | NA | TRBV3-1 | TGTGCCAGCAGCCAAGAGCCTAGCGGGTCCTACGAGCAGTACTTC | CASSQEPSGSYEQYF
TRBJ2-7 | NA | many | TRBV7-8 | TGTGCCAGCAGCCATCCCCCGGAGGGGAAAAGGGAGCAGTACTTC | CASSHPPEGKREQYF
TRBJ2-3 | TRBD2 | many | TRBV6-2/TRBV6-3 | TGTGCCAGCAGTTACTCGCCGGGACTAGGGACAGATACGCAGTATTTT | CASSYSPGLGTDTQYF
TRBJ1-1 | NA | many | TRBV29-1 | TGCAGCGTTGGATACATGAACACTGAAGCTTTCTTT | CSVGYMNTEAFF
TRBJ2-3 | NA | few | TRBV28 | TGTGCCAGCAGTTTACCGCTAGTAGAAACCAGCACAGATACGCAGTATTTT | CASSLPLVETSTDTQYF
TRBJ1-1 | NA | many | TRBV28 | TGTGCCAGCGGCACTGAAGCTTTCTTT | CASGTEAFF
TRBJ2-3 | TRBD2 | many | TRBV7-9 | TGTGCCAGCAGCTTAAGCGGGAGGCCAGATACGCAGTATTTT | CASSLSGRPDTQYF
TRBJ2-1 | TRBD1 | NA | TRBV18 | TGTGCCAGCTCACTTGACAGGGTCAATGAGCAGTTCTTC | CASSLDRVNEQFF
TRBJ2-7 | NA | few | TRBV4-1 | TGCGCCAGCAGCCAAGATATCGGCTTGTCCACCTACGAGCAGTACTTC | CASSQDIGLSTYEQYF
TRBJ2-1 | TRBD1 | many | TRBV5-1 | TGCGCCAGCAGCCTAGACAGGGGGCGCGCCAATGAGCAGTTCTTC | CASSLDRGRANEQFF
TRBJ2-7 | NA | many | TRBV27 | TGTGCCAGCAGTTTACGTCAGGGAACCTACGAGCAGTACTTC | CASSLRQGTYEQYF
TRBJ2-5 | NA | many | TRBV20-1 | TGCAGTGCTAGGGGATTAGGAGAGACCCAGTACTTC | CSARGLGETQYF
TRBJ2-7 | TRBD1 | NA | TRBV20-1 | TGCAGTGCTAGAGCCCCGGGACAGTCCCTCTACGAGCAGTACTTC | CSARAPGQSLYEQYF
TRBJ2-3 | NA | many | TRBV7-2 | TGTGCCAGCAGCTTTGGGGACACAGATACGCAGTATTTT | CASSFGDTDTQYF
TRBJ2-1 | NA | many | TRBV7-2 | TGTGCCAGCAGCTTCACCGACAATGAGCAGTTCTTC | CASSFTDNEQFF
TRBJ1-5 | NA | many | TRBV27 | TGTGCCAGCAGTCCCGACATTGGCAATCAGCCCCAGCATTTT | CASSPDIGNQPQHF
TRBJ1-3 | NA | many | TRBV15 | TGTGCCACCAGCAGAGGAGACAGGACTACTGGAAACACCATATATTTT | CATSRGDRTTGNTIYF
TRBJ1-1 | NA | many | TRBV4-1 | TGCGCCAGCAGACCCCCTTCGGGCACTGAAGCTTTCTTT | CASRPPSGTEAFF
TRBJ1-1 | NA | many | TRBV30 | TGTGCCTGGAGTGTAAGCCCCCAGGGAATGGGTGTCACTGAAGCTTTCTTT | CAWSVSPQGMGVTEAFF
TRBJ1-1 | NA | many | TRBV15 | TGTGCCACCAGCAGAGATCGGGGTCTCAGTACTGAAGCTTTCTTT | CATSRDRGLSTEAFF
TRBJ2-5 | NA | few | TRBV5-1 | TGCGCCAGCAGCTTGGACAGATCCGTCCAAGAGACCCAGTACTTC | CASSLDRSVQETQYF
TRBJ1-1 | TRBD1 | many | TRBV18 | TGTGCCAGCTCACCTACCGGGACAGGCGGGATGAACACTGAAGCTTTCTTT | CASSPTGTGGMNTEAFF
TRBJ2-1 | TRBD2 | many | TRBV20-1 | TGCAGTGCTTGGACTAGCGGGGGGTTGGCCAATGAGCAGTTCTTC | CSAWTSGGLANEQFF
TRBJ2-1 | NA | many | TRBV30 | TGTGCCTGGATGGGGGAGAGGTGGGTCTACAATGAGCAGTTCTTC | CAWMGERWVYNEQFF
TRBJ2-2 | TRBD1 | many | TRBV10-3 | TGTGCCATCAAGAGGACAGGGGGGACGAACACCGGGGAGCTGTTTTTT | CAIKRTGGTNTGELFF
TRBJ1-5 | NA | NA | TRBV6-1 | TGTGCCAGCAGCCTACGACGAAGGAGCGATCAGCCCCAGCATTTT | CASSLRRRSDQPQHF
TRBJ2-3 | TRBD2 | many | TRBV24-1 | TGTGCCACCCGCGGGACTAGCGGGACCCATACGCAGTATTTT | CATRGTSGTHTQYF
TRBJ2-3 | NA | few | TRBV7-9 | TGTGCCAGCAGCAGGAACCCAGATACGCAGTATTTT | CASSRNPDTQYF
TRBJ2-5 | NA | many | TRBV6-1 | TGTGCCAGCAGTACGGACAGAGCTAGCGGCCCGCGGGAGACCCAGTACTTC | CASSTDRASGPRETQYF
TRBJ2-5 | NA | many | TRBV5-5 | TGTGCCAGCAGCCCGATTACAAGGGGCGAGACCCAGTACTTC | CASSPITRGETQYF
TRBJ2-2 | TRBD2 | many | TRBV28 | TGTGCCAGCAGTCTCGCTGGGACTAGCACCGTCGGCGGGGAGCTGTTTTTT | CASSLAGTSTVGGELFF
TRBJ2-7 | NA | many | TRBV6-1 | TGTGCCAGCAGTTCCGGGACGGCCAACCACGAGCAGTACTTC | CASSSGTANHEQYF
TRBJ2-5 | TRBD2 | many | TRBV18 | TGTGCCAGCTCACCACGCGGGGGACTCCAAGAGACCCAGTACTTC | CASSPRGGLQETQYF
TRBJ2-7 | TRBD1 | many | TRBV11-2 | TGTGCCAGCAGCTTAAGGGGACCTTACAGGGGGCTCTACGAGCAGTACTTC | CASSLRGPYRGLYEQYF
TRBJ1-1 | NA | many | TRBV30 | TGTGCCTGGAGCGCATCCGGGGACACTGAAGCTTTCTTT | CAWSASGDTEAFF
TRBJ2-4 | TRBD1 | NA | TRBV4-1 | TGCGCCAGCAGCAGGACAGGGCTTGGAAACATTCAGTACTTC | CASSRTGLGNIQYF
TRBJ2-2 | TRBD1 | few | TRBV9 | TGTGCCAGCAGCATAAGTCCGGGACAGGAGAACACCGGGGAGCTGTTTTTT | CASSISPGQENTGELFF
TRBJ2-1 | NA | many | TRBV2 | TGTGCCAGTAATAGAGGATTGTATGAGCAGTTCTTC | CASNRGLYEQFF
TRBJ2-1 | TRBD2 | many | TRBV14 | TGTGCCAGCAGCCAATATAGCGGGAGGGGGTACAATGAGCAGTTCTTC | CASSQYSGRGYNEQFF
TRBJ2-2 | NA | many | TRBV24-1 | TGTGCCACCAGTGGGGCAGGCGACACCGGGGAGCTGTTTTTT | CATSGAGDTGELFF
TRBJ1-6 | NA | many | TRBV12-3/TRBV12-4 | TGTGCCAGCAGTTTGGGACAAAGCTCCTATAATTCACCCCTCCACTTT | CASSLGQSSYNSPLHF
TRBJ1-3 | NA | NA | TRBV4-1 | TGCGCCAGCAGCCAAGCCCCCTACTCTGGAAACACCATATATTTT | CASSQAPYSGNTIYF
TRBJ2-5 | NA | many | TRBV11-2 | TGTGCCAGCAGCTTAGGACTCGGACAAGAGACCCAGTACTTC | CASSLGLGQETQYF
TRBJ2-3 | NA | NA | TRBV29-1 | TGCAGCTCGTTAGGGACTCCCTTCGCAGATACGCAGTATTTT | CSSLGTPFADTQYF
TRBJ1-3 | NA | NA | TRBV9 | TGTGCCAGCAGCGTAGAATCAGGGGCTGGAAACACCATATATTTT | CASSVESGAGNTIYF
TRBJ2-7 | TRBD1 | many | TRBV6-1 | TGTGCCAGCAGTCAAACCGGGACAGGGTTGGGCGAGCAGTACTTC | CASSQTGTGLGEQYF
TRBJ2-3 | NA | many | TRBV24-1 | TGTGCCACAGAAAGTTCAGGGCTAGCCGCAGATACGCAGTATTTT | CATESSGLAADTQYF
TRBJ1-5 | TRBD1 | many | TRBV5-5 | TGTGCCAGCAGCCTCGGACAGGTTAGCAATCAGCCCCAGCATTTT | CASSLGQVSNQPQHF
TRBJ2-5 | NA | NA | TRBV12-5 | TGTGCTAGTGCGGGGTGGGGTTCTCAAGAGACCCAGTACTTC | CASAGWGSQETQYF
TRBJ2-3 | NA | many | TRBV29-1 | TGCAGCGTCGGGAAGGGCGGAGGTTTGTTGGGCACAGATACGCAGTATTTT | CSVGKGGGLLGTDTQYF
TRBJ2-3 | NA | many | TRBV27 | TGTGCCAGCAGTTTAGAGGCGGGATGGGGGCCAGATACGCAGTATTTT | CASSLEAGWGPDTQYF
TRBJ2-7 | TRBD1 | few | TRBV4-1 | TGCGCCAGCAGCCATGCGATCCGGGACAGCTCCTACGAGCAGTACTTC | CASSHAIRDSSYEQYF